The clone carrying this T cell receptor (beta chain) has just one count. Antigen unknown. The data stem from a study of cytomegalovirus exposure and HLA in healthy donors. Points from the study as a whole: Rates of TCR association differed by HLA locus in a later analysis, with DRB1 highest and HLA-C lowest. Presence/absence analysis assumed near-uniform sequencing depth across donors. Researchers reportedly found TCR beta sequences accurately predicted most subjects' HLA-A and HLA-B alleles. Later analysis demonstrated an association between a missense DCLRE1C variant and TCR beta V- and J-gene trimming.

Germline loops: CDR1 SGHNT, CDR2 YENEEA. The CDR3 runs to 15 residues. Trimming took 5 bases from V and 6 from J; bases not matched to a gene: 7. The PCR ran on 60 Vbeta and 13 Jbeta primers. Clones were read by immunoSEQ multiplex PCR, and TCRdb kept only the in-frame ones, dropping some. The data show some 140,000 clones, around 80% seen once. The sequence was collected from a man aged 25 to 45 in good health. Sequenced input: PBMCs. This chain links TRBV11-3 with TRBJ2-1, with 10 bases aligning to TRBD2. In nucleotides, the CDR3 is TGTGCCAGCAGCCCTACGGGACTAGCGAGCAATGAGCAGTTCTTC. As protein: CASSPTGLASNEQFF.